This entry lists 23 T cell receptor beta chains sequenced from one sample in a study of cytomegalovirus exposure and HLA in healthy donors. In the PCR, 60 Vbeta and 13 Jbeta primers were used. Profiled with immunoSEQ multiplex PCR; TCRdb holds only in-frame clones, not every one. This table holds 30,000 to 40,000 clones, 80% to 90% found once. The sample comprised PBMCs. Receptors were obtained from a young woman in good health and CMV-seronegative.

This chain's CDR3 is CASTRTGWVSYNEQFF. CDR3 bases: TGTGCCAGCACCCGGACAGGATGGGTCTCCTACAATGAGCAGTTCTTC. The rearrangement uses TRBV27 and TRBJ2-1, with 7 bases fitting TRBD1. CDR3 length: 16 amino acids. Germline CDR1 and CDR2: MNHEY and SMNVEV (reference sequence). V dropped 7 bases and J dropped 0; count of bases not matched to a gene: 9.

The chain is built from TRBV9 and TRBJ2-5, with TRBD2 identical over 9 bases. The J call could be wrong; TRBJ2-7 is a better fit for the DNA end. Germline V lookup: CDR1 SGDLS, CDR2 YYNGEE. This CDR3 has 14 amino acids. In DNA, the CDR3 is TGTGCCAGCAGCGTCCAGACTAGCGGATACGAGCAGTACTTC. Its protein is CASSVQTSGYEQYF.

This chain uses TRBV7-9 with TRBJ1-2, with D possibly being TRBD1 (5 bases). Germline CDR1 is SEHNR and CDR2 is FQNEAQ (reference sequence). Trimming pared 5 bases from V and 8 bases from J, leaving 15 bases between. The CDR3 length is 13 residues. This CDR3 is CASSPGLLEGYTF. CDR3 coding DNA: TGTGCCAGCAGCCCGGGACTGTTGGAGGGCTACACCTTC.

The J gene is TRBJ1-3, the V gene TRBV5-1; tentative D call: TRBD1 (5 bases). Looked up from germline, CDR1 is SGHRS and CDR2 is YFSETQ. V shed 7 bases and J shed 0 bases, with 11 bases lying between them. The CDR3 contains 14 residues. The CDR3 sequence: CASSTASSGNTIYF. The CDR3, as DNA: TGCGCCAGCTCGACAGCCAGCTCTGGAAACACCATATATTTT.

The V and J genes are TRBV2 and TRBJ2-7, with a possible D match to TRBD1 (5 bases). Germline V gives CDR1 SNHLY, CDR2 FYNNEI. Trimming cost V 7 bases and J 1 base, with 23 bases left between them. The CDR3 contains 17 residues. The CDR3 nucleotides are TGTGCCAGCAACCCGAAATGGTGGGGCAACACTTCCTACGAGCAGTACTTC. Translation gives CASNPKWWGNTSYEQYF.

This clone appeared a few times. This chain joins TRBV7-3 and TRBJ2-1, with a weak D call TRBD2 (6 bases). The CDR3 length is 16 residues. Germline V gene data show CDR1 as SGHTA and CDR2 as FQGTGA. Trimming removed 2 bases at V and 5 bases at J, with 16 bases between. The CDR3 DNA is TGTGCCAGCAGCTTAGAGGCGGGGCTGGCGGACAATGAGCAGTTCTTC. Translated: CASSLEAGLADNEQFF.

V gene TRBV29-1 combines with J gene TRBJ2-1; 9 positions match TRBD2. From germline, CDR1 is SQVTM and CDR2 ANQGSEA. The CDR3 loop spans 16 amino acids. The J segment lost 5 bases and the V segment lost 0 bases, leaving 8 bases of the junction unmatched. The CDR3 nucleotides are TGCAGCGTTGAAGACTCACCCGCGGGGGGGCACAATGAGCAGTTCTTC. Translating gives CSVEDSPAGGHNEQFF.

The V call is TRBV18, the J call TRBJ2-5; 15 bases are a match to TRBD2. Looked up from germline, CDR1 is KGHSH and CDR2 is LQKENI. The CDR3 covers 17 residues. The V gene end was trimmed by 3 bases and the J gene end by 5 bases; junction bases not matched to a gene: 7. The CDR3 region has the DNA TGTGCCAGCTCACCCGGACTAGCGGGAGGGCCGCAGGAGACCCAGTACTTC. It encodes CASSPGLAGGPQETQYF. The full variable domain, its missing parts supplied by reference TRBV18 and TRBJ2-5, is NAGVMQNPRHLVRRRGQEARLRCSPMKGHSHVYWYRQLPEEGLKFMVYLQKENIIDESGMPKERFSAEFPKEGPSILRIQQVVRGDSAAYFCASSPGLAGGPQETQYFGPGTRLLVL.

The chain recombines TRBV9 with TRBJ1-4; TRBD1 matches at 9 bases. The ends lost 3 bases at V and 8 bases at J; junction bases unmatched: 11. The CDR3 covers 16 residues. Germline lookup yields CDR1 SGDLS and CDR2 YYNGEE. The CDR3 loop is CASSGGTGQGGEKLFF. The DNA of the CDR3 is TGTGCCAGCAGCGGGGGAACGGGACAGGGAGGAGAAAAACTGTTTTTT.

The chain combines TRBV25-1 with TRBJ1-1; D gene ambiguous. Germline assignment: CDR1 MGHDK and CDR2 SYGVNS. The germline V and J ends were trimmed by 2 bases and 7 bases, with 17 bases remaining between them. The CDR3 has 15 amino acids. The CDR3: CASSEAGGLLYEAFF. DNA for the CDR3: TGTGCCAGCAGTGAAGCGGGAGGGCTACTCTATGAAGCTTTCTTT.

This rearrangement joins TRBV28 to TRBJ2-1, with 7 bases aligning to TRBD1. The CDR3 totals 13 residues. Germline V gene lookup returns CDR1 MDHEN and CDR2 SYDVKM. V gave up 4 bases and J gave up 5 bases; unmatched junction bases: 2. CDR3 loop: CASSSGQDNEQFF. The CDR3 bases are TGTGCCAGCAGTTCCGGACAGGACAATGAGCAGTTCTTC. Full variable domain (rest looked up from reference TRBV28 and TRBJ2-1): DVKVTQSSRYLVKRTGEKVFLECVQDMDHENMFWYRQDPGLGLRLIYFSYDVKMKEKGDIPEGYSVSREKKERFSLILESASTNQTSMYLCASSSGQDNEQFFGPGTRLTVL.

The CDR3, as DNA: TGTGCCAGCAGCCAACTACGGGACAGGGCGAATAGCAATCAGCCCCAGCATTTT. Translating it yields CASSQLRDRANSNQPQHF. The genes are TRBV7-3 and TRBJ1-5; 9 bases match TRBD1. This CDR3 is 18 amino acids long. Germline loops: CDR1 SGHTA, CDR2 FQGTGA. The V gene end was trimmed by 5 bases and the J gene end by 0 bases; junction bases not matched to a gene: 11.

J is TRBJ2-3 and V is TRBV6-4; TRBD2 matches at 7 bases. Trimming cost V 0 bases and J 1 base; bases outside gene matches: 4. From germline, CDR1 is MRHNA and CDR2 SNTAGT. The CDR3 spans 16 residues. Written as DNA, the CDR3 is TGTGCCAGCAGTGACTCGATTGCGGGGGGCACAGATACGCAGTATTTT. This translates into CASSDSIAGGTDTQYF.

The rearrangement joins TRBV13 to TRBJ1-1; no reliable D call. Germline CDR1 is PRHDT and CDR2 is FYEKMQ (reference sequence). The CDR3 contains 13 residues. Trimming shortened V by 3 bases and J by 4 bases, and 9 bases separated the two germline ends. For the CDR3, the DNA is TGTGCCAGCAGCTTGAACAAGTTCACTGAAGCTTTCTTT. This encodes CASSLNKFTEAFF.

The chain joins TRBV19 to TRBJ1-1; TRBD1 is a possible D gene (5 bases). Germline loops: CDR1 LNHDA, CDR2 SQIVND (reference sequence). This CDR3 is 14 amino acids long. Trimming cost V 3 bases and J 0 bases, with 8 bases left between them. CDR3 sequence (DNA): TGTGCCAGTAGTATCAAGGGGATGAACACTGAAGCTTTCTTT. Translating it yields CASSIKGMNTEAFF.

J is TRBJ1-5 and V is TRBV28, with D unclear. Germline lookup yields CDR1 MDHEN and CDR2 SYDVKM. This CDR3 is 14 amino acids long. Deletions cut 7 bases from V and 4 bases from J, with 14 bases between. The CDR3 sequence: CASTTPYENQPQHF. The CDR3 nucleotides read TGTGCCAGCACCACCCCGTACGAGAATCAGCCCCAGCATTTT.

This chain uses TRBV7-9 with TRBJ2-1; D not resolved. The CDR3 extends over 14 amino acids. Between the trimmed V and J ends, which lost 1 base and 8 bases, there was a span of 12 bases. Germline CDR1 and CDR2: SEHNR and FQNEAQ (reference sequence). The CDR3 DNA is TGTGCCAGCAGCTTAGGCAGTGACTTGGATGAGCAGTTCTTC. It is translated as CASSLGSDLDEQFF.

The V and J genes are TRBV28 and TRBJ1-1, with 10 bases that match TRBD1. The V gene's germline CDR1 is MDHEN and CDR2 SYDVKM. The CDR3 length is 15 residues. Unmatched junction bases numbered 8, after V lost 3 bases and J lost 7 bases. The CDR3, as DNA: TGTGCCAGCAGTTTTTTCTGGACAGGGGGTGGTGAAGCTTTCTTT. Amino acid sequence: CASSFFWTGGGEAFF.

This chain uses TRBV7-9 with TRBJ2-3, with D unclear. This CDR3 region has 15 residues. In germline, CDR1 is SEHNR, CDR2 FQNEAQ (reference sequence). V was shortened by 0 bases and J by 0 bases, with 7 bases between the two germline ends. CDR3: CASSLAKLSTDTQYF. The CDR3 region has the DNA TGTGCCAGCAGCTTAGCCAAACTCAGCACAGATACGCAGTATTTT.

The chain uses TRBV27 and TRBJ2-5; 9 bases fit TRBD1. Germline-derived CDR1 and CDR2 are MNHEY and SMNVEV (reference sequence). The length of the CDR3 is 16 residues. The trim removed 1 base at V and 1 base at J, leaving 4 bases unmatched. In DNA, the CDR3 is TGTGCCAGCAGTTTATTTTCGACAGGGGGCCAAGAGACCCAGTACTTC. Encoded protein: CASSLFSTGGQETQYF.

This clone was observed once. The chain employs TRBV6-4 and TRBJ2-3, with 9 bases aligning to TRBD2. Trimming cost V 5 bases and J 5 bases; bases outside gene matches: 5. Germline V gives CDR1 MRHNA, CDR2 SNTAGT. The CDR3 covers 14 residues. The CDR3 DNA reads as TGTGCCAGCAGTCCTAGCGGGATCCAAGATACGCAGTATTTT. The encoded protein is CASSPSGIQDTQYF.

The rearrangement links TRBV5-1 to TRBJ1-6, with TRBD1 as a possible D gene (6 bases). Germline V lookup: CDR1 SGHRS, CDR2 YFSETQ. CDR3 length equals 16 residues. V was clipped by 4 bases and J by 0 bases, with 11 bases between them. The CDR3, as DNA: TGCGCCAGCAGCCATGACAGGAGCTCCTATAATTCACCCCTCCACTTT. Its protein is CASSHDRSSYNSPLHF.

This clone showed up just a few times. Here the CDR3 DNA reads TGTGCCAGCTCACCACCGGTAAAGGGGGCGGATGAGCAGTTCTTC. Its translation: CASSPPVKGADEQFF. The chain uses TRBV18 and TRBJ2-1; 7 nucleotides line up with TRBD1. Germline trimming cut 0 bases from V and 8 bases from J; bases unmatched to any gene: 7. CDR3 length equals 15 residues. The germline gives CDR1 KGHSH, CDR2 LQKENI.